The entry that follows covers one T cell receptor beta chain sequence. Its antigen is not known. The data were obtained in a study of T cell responses to AZD1222 COVID-19 vaccine. About the research overall: Analysis merged second doses at about 4 or about 12 weeks. Broader study findings: Regions left unmutated in variants are reportedly the target of nearly half of spike-specific TCRs.

Trimming shortened V by 2 bases and J by 8 bases, and 9 bases separated the two germline ends. The length of the CDR3 is 11 residues. CDR1 and CDR2 from the germline V gene are SQVTM and ANQGSEA. Sequencing used immunoSEQ multiplex PCR; TCRdb keeps in-frame clones, though not all of them. The sample contains some 120,000 clones, around 89% of which appear only once. This TCR was sampled from an adult in good health. Material: peripheral blood, obtained on day 0 of AZD1222 vaccination. The chain joins TRBV29-1 to TRBJ1-2; no definite D call. This CDR3 reads CSVESGLGYTF. The DNA of the CDR3 is TGCAGCGTTGAATCCGGGTTAGGCTACACCTTC.